This entry concerns a single T cell receptor beta chain. The antigen remains unidentified. This sample stems from a study of OX40 agonist ivuxolimab in advanced cancers. Overall study: At 0.01 to 10 mg/kg, ivuxolimab was administered intravenously to patients every 2 weeks. The study, taken as a whole, reports: At doses 0.1 to 3.0 mg/kg, CD4+ and CD8+ clones expanded. Relatively little clonal expansion, among the lowest observed, appeared in partial responders at 0.1-3.0 mg/kg.

The CDR3 has 15 residues. The ends were cut back, 3 bases at V and 4 bases at J, with 12 bases in the middle. Germline V lookup: CDR1 SGHNT, CDR2 YENEEA. Autoimmune disease history or systemic immunosuppression barred patients. The protocol was immunoSEQ multiplex PCR, while the TCRdb copy is restricted to in-frame clones and leaves out a portion. The sample lists around 58,000 clones, roughly 86% occurring once. This clonotype was obtained from an adult with an advanced solid tumor such as melanoma, head and neck, liver or kidney cancer. The V and J genes are TRBV11-3 and TRBJ2-2, with TRBD2 as a possible D gene (6 bases). Sequenced material: CD4+ or CD8+ T cells sorted from blood, taken in a trial of the OX40 agonist ivuxolimab. The CDR3 DNA is TGTGCCAGCAGCTTTGGGGGGAAGAGCACCGGGGAGCTGTTTTTT. This encodes CASSFGGKSTGELFF.